This T cell receptor (beta chain) was obtained from a study of human T cells and chemical hapten exposure. Study-wide context: TCR yields differed between samples (mainly from small differences in pooled library volume).

Indicated time point: healthy volunteer bleed at 2 weeks. From whole blood left unfractionated, total RNA was extracted. This clonotype was counted ten times or more. The antigen is not known. Unique molecular identifiers were attached to individual cDNA molecules during library preparation. Per the authors' pipeline: Sampled TCR counts reached a median of approximately 94,000 per sample, with values ranging from roughly 23,224 to 700,000. TCRdb passed the RACE reads through MiXCR, listing each CDR3 protein once. These V and J calls rely on TCRdb rather than the paper's analysis. The top ten hold approximately 2.8% of the sample, which has approximately 97,000 distinct CDR3 sequences, around 8.8% seen once. The study's findings and limits: DPC sensitization did not alter TCRs above 1 in 1000 frequency.

The V and J ends lost 1 base and 0 bases respectively, with 13 bases between them. Germline assignment: CDR1 DFQATT and CDR2 SNEGSKA (reference sequence). This CDR3 comprises 16 residues. The chain uses TRBV20-1 and TRBJ2-1, with D tentatively TRBD2 (6 bases). The specimen was whole blood. The clonotype originates from a female donor in good health. Some clones in this sample may be carry-over from other donors' samples. The CDR3 loop reads CSARGSGRPSYNEQFF. The CDR3 DNA sequence: TGCAGTGCTAGAGGATCAGGGAGGCCCTCCTACAATGAGCAGTTCTTC.